This T cell receptor (beta chain) was captured by sequencing in a study of sequential checkpoint blockade in melanoma. Assay used: immunoSEQ multiplex PCR; TCRdb lists only in-frame clones, some missing. The profile shows around 2,000 clones, 40% to 60% of them singletons. The table lists this clone with a few counts. Treatment given: randomized to nivolumab then ipilimumab (arm A) or the reverse (arm B). This CDR3 has 16 amino acids. V lost 3 bases, J lost 1 base, and 10 bases lay in between. CDR1 is MNHNS and CDR2 is SASEGT in the germline V gene. The sequence was collected from a human patient with melanoma. Some clones in this sample may be carry-over from other donors' samples. This specimen consisted of CD8+ T cells sorted from blood (inferred from file names), obtained from a patient given nivolumab and ipilimumab in sequence. J is TRBJ2-6 and V is TRBV6-1; D not resolved. CDR3 nucleotide sequence: TGTGCCAGCAGTGAGACCGGGTTATCTGGGGCCAACGTCCTGACTTTC. Translating gives CASSETGLSGANVLTF.